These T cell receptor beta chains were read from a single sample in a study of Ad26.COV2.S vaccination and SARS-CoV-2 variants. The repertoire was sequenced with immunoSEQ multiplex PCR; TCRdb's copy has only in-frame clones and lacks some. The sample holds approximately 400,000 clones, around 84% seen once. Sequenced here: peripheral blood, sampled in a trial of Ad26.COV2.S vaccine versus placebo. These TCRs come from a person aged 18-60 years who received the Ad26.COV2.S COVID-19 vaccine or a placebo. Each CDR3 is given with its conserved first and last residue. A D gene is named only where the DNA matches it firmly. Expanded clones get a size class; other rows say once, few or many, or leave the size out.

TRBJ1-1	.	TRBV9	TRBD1	TGTGCCAGCAGCGTAGGGGAGGGGGCAGGCGCTTTCTTT	CASSVGEGAGAFF
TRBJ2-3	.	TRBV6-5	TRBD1	TGTGCCAGCAGTCTGACAGGGGGCACAGATACGCAGTATTTT	CASSLTGGTDTQYF
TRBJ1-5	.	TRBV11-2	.	TGTGCCAGCAGTCCCGGGGATTGGGGAACGGAGGTCAATCAGCCCCAGCATTTT	CASSPGDWGTEVNQPQHF
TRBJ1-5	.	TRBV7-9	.	TGTGCCAGCAGCTCATCGGTAGGGTTCAATCAGCCCCAGCATTTT	CASSSSVGFNQPQHF
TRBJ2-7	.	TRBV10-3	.	TGTGCCATCAGTGACAGGGACTACGAGCAGTACTTC	CAISDRDYEQYF
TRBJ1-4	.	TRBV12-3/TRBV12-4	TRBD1	TGTGCCAGCAGGGGACAGTTAGTCGAAAAACTGTTTTTT	CASRGQLVEKLFF
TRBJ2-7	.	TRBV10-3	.	TGTGCCATCAGTGAGTCGGGTGGGGAGCAGTACTTC	CAISESGGEQYF
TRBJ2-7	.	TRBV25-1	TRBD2	TGTGCCACCTCCAGCGGGAGGGCCTCCTACGAGCAGTACTTC	CATSSGRASYEQYF
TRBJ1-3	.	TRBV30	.	TGTGCCTGGAGTCGTCCCGGAACTACTGGAAACACCATATATTTT	CAWSRPGTTGNTIYF
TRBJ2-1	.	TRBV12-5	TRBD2	TGTGCTAGTGGTTCCGGACTAGCGGGAGGGCCTTTCTACAATGAGCAGTTCTTC	CASGSGLAGGPFYNEQFF
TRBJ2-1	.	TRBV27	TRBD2	TGTGCCAGCAGAGAGGGAAAAACTAGCGTCAACAATGAGCAGTTCTTC	CASREGKTSVNNEQFF
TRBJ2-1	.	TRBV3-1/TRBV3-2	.	TGTGCCAGCAGCCCTGGGGACATAACCTACAATGAGCAGTTCTTC	CASSPGDITYNEQFF
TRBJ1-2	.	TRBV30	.	TGTGCCTGGAGTAATCAGGTCAGAAGCGGGGGGACCTTC	CAWSNQVRSGGTF
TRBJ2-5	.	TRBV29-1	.	TGCAGCGTTGAAGATCGGCCGACTGGAGAGACCCAGTACTTC	CSVEDRPTGETQYF
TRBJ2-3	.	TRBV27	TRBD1	TGTGCCAGCGGGGACAGGGGGACAGATACGCAGTATTTT	CASGDRGTDTQYF
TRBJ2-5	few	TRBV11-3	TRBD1	TGTGCCAGCAGCTTAGGAGGGACAGGGGCAAGTCAGGAGACCCAGTACTTC	CASSLGGTGASQETQYF
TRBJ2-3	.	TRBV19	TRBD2	TGTGCCAGTAGTCCAACCCTCGGACTAGCGGGGAGCACAGATACGCAGTATTTT	CASSPTLGLAGSTDTQYF
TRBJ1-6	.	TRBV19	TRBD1	TGTGCCAGTAGCGACAGGGCCTATAATTCACCCCTCCACTTT	CASSDRAYNSPLHF
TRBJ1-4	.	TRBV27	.	TGTGCCAGCCATTCCGGACGGTTGAATGAAAAACTGTTTTTT	CASHSGRLNEKLFF
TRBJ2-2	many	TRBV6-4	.	TGTGCCAGCAGTGACTCGGGCACCGGGGAGCTGTTTTTT	CASSDSGTGELFF
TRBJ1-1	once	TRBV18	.	TGTGCCAGCTCACCACCGTGGGGGTTCAACACTGAAGCTTTCTTT	CASSPPWGFNTEAFF
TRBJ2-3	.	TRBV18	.	TGTGCCAGCTCACCCGGACCTAACTCCGCAGATACGCAGTATTTT	CASSPGPNSADTQYF
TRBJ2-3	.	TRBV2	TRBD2	TGTGCCAGCAGCGCGACTAGCGGGAGGACAGATACGCAGTATTTT	CASSATSGRTDTQYF
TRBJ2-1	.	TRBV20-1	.	TGCAGTGCTAGTCGTACAGCAGGGGAAGCCTACAATGAGCAGTTCTTC	CSASRTAGEAYNEQFF
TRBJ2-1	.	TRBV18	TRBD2	TGTGCCAGCTCAGCAACTAGCGGGAGCCCCCTACGGCAATTCTTC	CASSATSGSPLRQFF
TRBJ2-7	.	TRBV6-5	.	TGTGCCAGCAGTTACTCAGGGGCCTACGAGCAGTACTTC	CASSYSGAYEQYF
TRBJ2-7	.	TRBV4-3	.	TGCGCCAGCAGCCAATCAAGGACGGCCACTGCTGACTCCTACGAGCAGTACTTC	CASSQSRTATADSYEQYF
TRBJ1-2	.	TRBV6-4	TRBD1	TGTGCCAGCAGCAACTCGGCCAGGGGGCATGGCTACACCTTC	CASSNSARGHGYTF
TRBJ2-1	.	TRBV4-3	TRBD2	TGCGCCAGCAGCCAACTCGGTGGACTAGCTCACAATGAGCAGTTCTTC	CASSQLGGLAHNEQFF
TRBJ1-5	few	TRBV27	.	TGTGCCAGCAGTTCCGCTTCGACAGCTAGCAATCAGCCCCAGCATTTT	CASSSASTASNQPQHF
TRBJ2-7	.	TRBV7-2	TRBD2	TGTGCCAGCAGCTCGACTAGCGGGAGAGAAGTTGGGTCGGAGCAGTACTTC	CASSSTSGREVGSEQYF
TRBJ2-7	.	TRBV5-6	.	TGTGCCAGCAGTCAGTCCGGGGTCTACGAGCAGTACTTC	CASSQSGVYEQYF
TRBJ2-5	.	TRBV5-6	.	TGTGCCAGCAGCGCCCGCTTGTCTTGGGGAGAAGAGACCCAGTACTTC	CASSARLSWGEETQYF
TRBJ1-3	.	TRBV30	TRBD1	TGTGCCTGGATACGGGACAGGGGCAACACCATATATTTT	CAWIRDRGNTIYF
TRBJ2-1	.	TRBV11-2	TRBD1	TGTGCCAGCAGCAAGGGACAGGCCTACAATGAGCAGTTCTTC	CASSKGQAYNEQFF